This passage covers 5 T cell receptor beta chains from one sample sequenced in a study of T cell responses to AZD1222 COVID-19 vaccine. Sequencing was performed with immunoSEQ multiplex PCR; in TCRdb, only in-frame clones are kept and a portion is missing. The data contain about 130,000 clones, 93% of them seen just once; the ten biggest clones take up around 3.1%. Specimen: peripheral blood, collected on day 0 of AZD1222 vaccination. These receptors were taken from an adult in good health.

The rearrangement links TRBV30 to TRBJ2-7; 8 bases are a match to TRBD2. V lost 0 bases and J lost 7; bases outside the gene matches: 5. The CDR3 length is 13 residues. CDR1 is GTSNPN and CDR2 is SVGIG in the germline V gene (reference sequence). Written as DNA, the CDR3 is TGTGCCTGGAGTGTACTTAGCGGGAATGAGCAGTACTTC. This translates into CAWSVLSGNEQYF. Full variable domain (remainder filled in from reference TRBV30 and TRBJ2-7): SQTIHQWPATLVQPVGSPLSLECTVEGTSNPNLYWYRQAAGRGLQLLFYSVGIGQISSEVPQNLSASRPQDRQFILSSKKLLLSDSGFYLCAWSVLSGNEQYFGPGTRLTVT.

The gene calls are TRBV6-5 and TRBJ2-1, with 14 bases aligning to TRBD2. Germline assignment: CDR1 MNHEY and CDR2 SVGAGI. Trimming at V came to 6 bases and at J to 6 bases, leaving 4 bases not matched to a gene. The CDR3 covers 15 residues. CDR3 DNA: TGTGCCAGCAGCGGGACTAGCGGGGGATCCAATGAGCAGTTCTTC. This translates into CASSGTSGGSNEQFF.

The chain carries TRBV7-9 and TRBJ2-2; D call uncertain. Germline-derived CDR1 and CDR2 are SEHNR and FQNEAQ (reference sequence). The V gene lost 1 base and the J gene lost 5 bases, with 17 bases spanning the gap. The CDR3 covers 17 residues. CDR3 sequence (DNA): TGTGCCAGCAGCTTAGTACAGAATATAATTCGGACCGGGGAGCTGTTTTTT. It codes for CASSLVQNIIRTGELFF.

This chain links TRBV9 with TRBJ2-5, with TRBD1 matching 8 bases. The V gene's germline CDR1 is SGDLS and CDR2 YYNGEE. This CDR3 has 18 residues. Trimming took 0 bases from V and 4 from J; bases not matched to a gene: 14. CDR3: CASSVAPVTRGRRETQYF. CDR3 nucleotide sequence: TGTGCCAGCAGCGTAGCCCCCGTGACCAGGGGGCGCAGAGAGACCCAGTACTTC.

This clone was picked up one time. CDR3 residues: CASSQVQGRTEAFF. CDR3 bases: TGTGCCAGCAGCCAAGTTCAGGGGAGAACTGAAGCTTTCTTT. The rearrangement joins TRBV14 to TRBJ1-1; possibly TRBD1 for D (6 bases). This CDR3 spans 14 amino acids. Germline CDR1 reads SGHDN; CDR2 reads FVKESK. V lost 1 base to trimming and J lost 5 bases, with 11 bases between them.